Following are 20 T cell receptor beta chains from one sample sequenced in a study of T cell repertoires in cytomegalovirus infection. TCRdb re-derived calls from the reads in MiXCR, one entry per CDR3 protein. The sample contains 150,000 to 200,000 distinct CDR3 sequences, over 13% of which appear only once. Sequenced input: PBMCs. Receptor source: a human donor in good health (CMV status not recorded). Some clones in this sample may be carry-over from other donors' samples.

The chain joins TRBV5-4 to TRBJ2-2; D not certain. The V gene lost 4 bases and the J gene lost 5 bases, with 6 bases spanning the gap. Germline lookup yields CDR1 SGHNT and CDR2 YYREEE (reference sequence). CDR3 length: 12 amino acids. The CDR3: CASSALTGELFF. In DNA form, the CDR3 reads TGTGCCAGCAGCGCCCTGACCGGGGAGCTGTTTTTT. Full variable domain (outside the CDR3, taken from reference TRBV5-4 and TRBJ2-2): ETGVTQSPTHLIKTRGQQVTLRCSSQSGHNTVSWYQQALGQGPQFIFQYYREEENGRGNFPPRFSGLQFPNYSSELNVNALELDDSALYLCASSALTGELFFGEGSRLTVL.

This clonotype appeared a few times. This sequence joins TRBV18 and TRBJ1-6, with 7 bases matching TRBD1. In germline, CDR1 is KGHSH, CDR2 LQKENI. The CDR3 totals 15 residues. V lost 4 bases and J lost 4; bases outside the gene matches: 4. CDR3 bases: TGTGCCAGCTCACTACAGGGACAGTATAATTCACCCCTCCACTTT. Translating it yields CASSLQGQYNSPLHF. The whole variable domain, remainder taken from reference TRBV18 and TRBJ1-6, is NAGVMQNPRHLVRRRGQEARLRCSPMKGHSHVYWYRQLPEEGLKFMVYLQKENIIDESGMPKERFSAEFPKEGPSILRIQQVVRGDSAAYFCASSLQGQYNSPLHFGNGTRLTVT.

This clonotype has a handful of counts. The chain couples TRBV20-1 to TRBJ1-5; D uncertain. The CDR3 is 14 residues long. Germline V CDR1 and CDR2: DFQATT, SNEGSKA (reference sequence). Trimming left V 1 base short and J 1 base short, with 8 bases between. The CDR3 nucleotides read TGCAGTGCTAGAGTCCCCTCGAGCAATCAGCCCCAGCATTTT. Translating it yields CSARVPSSNQPQHF.

There are many counts of this clonotype. V and J are TRBV7-8 and TRBJ1-5; D is unresolved. This CDR3 comprises 15 residues. V lost 1 base and J lost 3, with 10 bases in between. The germline V gene has CDR1 SGHVS and CDR2 FQNEAQ. Here the CDR3 DNA reads TGTGCCAGCAGCTTAGGGGGAGTGAACAATCAGCCCCAGCATTTT. Encoded protein: CASSLGGVNNQPQHF.

The chain links TRBV3-1 to TRBJ1-2; D is undetermined. The CDR3 runs 15 residues. Germline V gives CDR1 LGHDT, CDR2 YNNKEL (reference sequence). Deletions cut 6 bases from V and 0 bases from J, with 14 bases between. In nucleotides, the CDR3 is TGTGCCAGCAGTCTACGGAACTCAGCTAACTATGGCTACACCTTC. This codes for CASSLRNSANYGYTF.

The V call is TRBV28, the J call TRBJ2-7; 11 nucleotides match TRBD2. The CDR3 covers 14 residues. After removal of 6 bases from V and 5 bases from J, the junction contained 6 bases not matched to a gene. From germline, CDR1 is MDHEN and CDR2 SYDVKM. CDR3 in amino acids: CASSLLAGVDEQYF. CDR3 bases: TGTGCCAGCAGCTTACTAGCGGGAGTGGACGAGCAGTACTTC.

The chain employs TRBV20-1 and TRBJ2-5, with D tentatively TRBD2 (5 bases). Trimming took off 7 bases at V and 5 bases at J, with 8 bases between the two ends. The germline V gene encodes CDR1 DFQATT and CDR2 SNEGSKA (reference sequence). This CDR3 region has 10 residues. CDR3 loop: CSVSGETQYF. CDR3 in DNA: TGCAGTGTATCGGGGGAGACCCAGTACTTC.

A few counts support this clonotype. The chain is built from TRBV20-1 and TRBJ2-7, with TRBD2 matching over 7 bases. CDR3 length: 13 amino acids. Trimming cost V 1 base and J 2 bases; bases outside gene matches: 2. CDR1 and CDR2 (germline): DFQATT, SNEGSKA (reference sequence). CDR3 sequence: CSARGEGPYEQYF. The CDR3 region has the DNA TGCAGTGCTAGAGGGGAGGGGCCCTACGAGCAGTACTTC.

This clonotype was seen a handful of times. The CDR3 end shows no conserved phenylalanine or tryptophan, and so a read error is likely. No DNA is shown, since the ends of the CDR3 on it are uncertain; the CDR3 is the one TCRdb lists. V usage is TRBV28 and J usage is TRBJ2-1; the D call in the table, TRBD2, was not verified against the DNA. The CDR3 length equals 13 residues, ends included. CDR1 is MDHEN and CDR2 is SYDVKM in the germline V gene. The CDR3 sequence is CASSSGGLAGRTV.

The sample holds a few counts of this clonotype. CDR3 nucleotides: TGTGCCAGTTGGGGGCCTAACTATGGCTACACCTTC. Amino acids: CASWGPNYGYTF. V gene TRBV12-3 or TRBV12-4 combines with J gene TRBJ1-2, with TRBD1 as a possible D gene (6 bases). This CDR3 comprises 12 residues. The ends were cut back, 9 bases at V and 0 bases at J, with 8 bases in the middle.

The sample holds a few counts of this clonotype. One junction end does not reproduce the germline sequence, and a read error may be involved. This rearrangement joins TRBV11-2 to TRBJ1-2, with D perhaps TRBD1 (5 bases). The CDR3 has 12 amino acids. The V gene's germline CDR1 is SGHAT and CDR2 FQNNGV. The CDR3 DNA sequence: TGTGCCAGCAGCTTAGATCGACAGTCTCTCCTATTC. Translated: CASSLDRQSLLF.

Ten or more counts support this clonotype. This sequence joins TRBV28 and TRBJ1-5, with a possible D match to TRBD1 (6 bases). Germline V CDR1 and CDR2: MDHEN, SYDVKM. V lost 5 bases to trimming and J lost 5 bases, with 13 bases between them. CDR3 size: 14 residues. In DNA form, the CDR3 reads TGTGCCAGCAGTCAGAGGGGGTTTTATCAGCCCCAGCATTTT. Translating gives CASSQRGFYQPQHF.

The table lists this clonotype with many counts. The genes are TRBV5-1 and TRBJ1-6; TRBD1 matches at 11 bases. CDR3 size: 15 residues. CDR1 is SGHRS, CDR2 YFSETQ, per germline. V lost 4 bases, J lost 7 bases, and 4 bases stayed unmatched. CDR3 amino acids: CASSPGTGGNSPLHF. CDR3 in DNA: TGCGCCAGCAGCCCGGGGACAGGGGGGAATTCACCCCTCCACTTT. The full variable domain, rest sourced from reference TRBV5-1 and TRBJ1-6, is KAGVTQTPRYLIKTRGQQVTLSCSPISGHRSVSWYQQTPGQGLQFLFEYFSETQRNKGNFPGRFSGRQFSNSRSEMNVSTLELGDSALYLCASSPGTGGNSPLHFGNGTRLTVT.

This clonotype was observed many times. This chain connects TRBV7-2 to TRBJ2-1; 7 nucleotides agree with TRBD2. Germline trimming cut 1 base from V and 3 bases from J; bases unmatched to any gene: 9. Looked up from germline, CDR1 is SGHTA and CDR2 is FQGNSA. The CDR3 length is 17 residues. The CDR3 protein is CASSLDPQAGFYNEQFF. Written as DNA, the CDR3 is TGTGCCAGCAGCTTAGATCCCCAAGCGGGGTTCTACAATGAGCAGTTCTTC.

The table lists this clonotype with many counts. The gene calls are TRBV19 and TRBJ2-2, with D possibly being TRBD1 or TRBD2 (5 bases each). This CDR3 is built from 15 residues. Germline V lookup: CDR1 LNHDA, CDR2 SQIVND (reference sequence). Between the trimmed V and J ends, which lost 5 bases and 0 bases, there was a span of 10 bases. CDR3 nucleotide sequence: TGTGCCAGTAGTCGGGACCGCTCGAACACCGGGGAGCTGTTTTTT. It is translated as CASSRDRSNTGELFF.

The J gene is TRBJ2-3, the V gene TRBV14; D is uncertain. Germline-derived CDR1 and CDR2 are SGHDN and FVKESK. V dropped 5 bases and J dropped 7 bases, with 16 bases sitting between them. The CDR3 length is 14 residues. The CDR3 region is CASSYYSAPYTQYF. The CDR3 region has the DNA TGTGCCAGCAGCTACTACTCAGCCCCGTATACGCAGTATTTT.

V and J are TRBV15 and TRBJ2-6; possible D gene TRBD1, 6 bases. This CDR3 contains 18 residues. From germline, CDR1 is LNHNV and CDR2 YYDKDF (reference sequence). Trimming removed 1 base at V and 4 bases at J, with 17 bases between. The CDR3 reads CATSRGQAASLGANVLTF. The CDR3 nucleotides are TGTGCCACCAGCAGAGGACAGGCGGCTTCGCTAGGGGCCAACGTCCTGACTTTC.

The gene calls are TRBV7-9 and TRBJ1-5; no clear D gene. The CDR3 has 14 amino acids. CDR1 and CDR2 from the germline V gene are SEHNR and FQNEAQ (reference sequence). Trimming stripped 10 bases from V and 0 bases from J, with 13 bases between. CDR3 region: CATVASNSNQPQHF. In nucleotides, the CDR3 is TGTGCCACCGTTGCCAGCAATAGCAATCAGCCCCAGCATTTT.

This clonotype showed up just a few times. The chain has TRBV29-1 and TRBJ1-3; D not certain. The CDR3 consists of 13 residues. Between the trimmed V and J ends, which lost 6 bases and 0 bases, there was a span of 9 bases. Germline CDR1 is SQVTM and CDR2 is ANQGSEA. CDR3 DNA: TGCAGCGTCGTACAGAACTCTGGAAACACCATATATTTT. It yields the protein CSVVQNSGNTIYF.

V is TRBV6-2 or TRBV6-3 and J is TRBJ2-5, with D possibly TRBD1 on 6 matching bases. V was cut by 5 bases and J by 2 bases, with 15 bases left in between. CDR1 and CDR2 from the germline V gene are MNHEY and SVGEGT. The CDR3 runs to 15 residues. The CDR3 region has the DNA TGTGCCAGCAGTCGCGGACAGACCCCACAAGAGACCCAGTACTTC. Residues: CASSRGQTPQETQYF.